What follows are 24 T cell receptor beta chains derived from one specimen sequenced in a study of shared clonotypes between healthy human individuals. Measured with immunoSEQ multiplex PCR; TCRdb has only the in-frame clones, and not every one. This table holds some 1,900,000 clones, approximately 95% found once. Naive-designated CD8 cells lacked CD45RO, were positively enriched for CCR7, and omitted terminally differentiated effector memory CD45RA+ cells. Input material: naive CD8+ T cells sorted from blood. The receptors here all came from a man between 18 and 29 years old in good health.

The chain employs TRBV4-1 and TRBJ2-3, with TRBD2 as a possible D gene (6 bases). V was trimmed by 2 bases and J by 2 bases, leaving 14 bases between them. The germline gives CDR1 MGHRA, CDR2 YSYEKL. The CDR3 spans 16 residues. The CDR3 nucleotides are TGCGCCAGCAGCCAATTAGTTAGCGGTCTCACAGATACGCAGTATTTT. It yields the protein CASSQLVSGLTDTQYF.

The rearrangement joins TRBV28 to TRBJ1-5; 7 bases fit TRBD1. This CDR3 has 14 amino acids. Germline CDR1 and CDR2: MDHEN and SYDVKM. The trim removed 7 bases at V and 1 base at J, leaving 4 bases unmatched. CDR3: CASTGTESNQPQHF. The CDR3 region has the DNA TGTGCCAGCACCGGGACAGAAAGCAATCAGCCCCAGCATTTT.

The V call is TRBV7-2, the J call TRBJ2-5, with a tentative D call TRBD1 (6 bases). Trimming shortened V by 4 bases and J by 0 bases, and 21 bases separated the two germline ends. The CDR3 runs 18 residues. The germline CDR1 and CDR2 sequences are SGHTA and FQGNSA. CDR3 bases: TGTGCCAGCAGCTATGGGACCATCAGGGGCCCTTACCAAGAGACCCAGTACTTC. Protein product: CASSYGTIRGPYQETQYF.

The chain is built from TRBV6-5 and TRBJ1-1, with D unresolved. CDR1 MNHEY and CDR2 SVGAGI come from the germline V gene. CDR3 length equals 13 residues. V gave up 0 bases and J gave up 6 bases, with 8 bases separating them. Written as DNA, the CDR3 is TGTGCCAGCAGTTACTCGATTTTCTCTGAAGCTTTCTTT. Protein product: CASSYSIFSEAFF.

The chain couples TRBV11-2 to TRBJ2-7; 7 nucleotides match TRBD2. The germline V gene has CDR1 SGHAT and CDR2 FQNNGV. V was pared by 5 bases and J by 2 bases, with 9 bases of the junction left unmatched. The CDR3 extends over 15 amino acids. As DNA, the CDR3 is TGTGCCAGCAGCCCCCAGGGAAGCGGGACCTACGAGCAGTACTTC. It codes for CASSPQGSGTYEQYF.

This chain uses TRBV6-6 with TRBJ2-4; TRBD2 agrees at 9 bases. The CDR3 contains 14 residues. The germline CDR1 and CDR2 sequences are MNHNY and SVGAGI (reference sequence). J lost 11 bases, V lost 7 bases, and 12 bases had no gene match. CDR3 coding DNA: TGTGCCAGCACAGGCGGGGGGGGCCCTCCCTTTCAGTACTTC. It yields the protein CASTGGGGPPFQYF.

This chain connects TRBV10-2 to TRBJ2-2; unclear D gene. Germline values: CDR1 WSHSY, CDR2 SAAADI. The CDR3 totals 14 residues. Trimming stripped 10 bases from V and 2 bases from J, with 14 bases between. CDR3 bases: TGCGCCACCGCCGGTTTGTCAAACACCGGGGAGCTGTTTTTT. Amino acid sequence: CATAGLSNTGELFF.

The chain carries TRBV11-1 and TRBJ2-7; no definite D call. V was pared by 5 bases and J by 3 bases, with 8 bases between. Germline V lookup: CDR1 SGHAT, CDR2 FQDESV (reference sequence). This CDR3 is built from 12 residues. The CDR3 DNA reads TGTGCCAGCAGCCACGAACTCTACGAGCAGTACTTC. As protein: CASSHELYEQYF.

The V call is TRBV27, the J call TRBJ1-4; D uncertain. The CDR3 sequence is 13 residues long. The germline CDR1 and CDR2 sequences are MNHEY and SMNVEV (reference sequence). Trimming stripped 6 bases from V and 8 bases from J, with 13 bases between. For the CDR3, the DNA is TGTGCCAGCAGACCGGATCGTCAGGAAAAACTGTTTTTT. Encoded protein: CASRPDRQEKLFF.

This chain links TRBV7-4 with TRBJ2-2, with 7 bases matching TRBD2. This CDR3 spans 19 amino acids. CDR1 and CDR2 from the germline V gene are SGHVT and SQSDAQ. Trimming removed 3 bases from V and 4 bases from J; junction bases left unmatched: 17. CDR3 sequence (DNA): TGTGCCAGCAGCTTTCCCCAGGGCCTACTAGCGAGGGTCACCGGGGAGCTGTTTTTT. It is translated as CASSFPQGLLARVTGELFF.

Notes on this clone: Other nucleotide sequences in the sample specify the same CDR3. The rearrangement joins TRBV13 to TRBJ1-1; weak D call: TRBD1 (5 bases). Trimming took off 5 bases at V and 1 base at J, with 8 bases between the two ends. The germline V gene has CDR1 PRHDT and CDR2 FYEKMQ (reference sequence). This CDR3 has 13 residues. CDR3 in DNA: TGTGCCAGCAGCCCAGGGAGGAACACTGAAGCTTTCTTT. Protein product: CASSPGRNTEAFF.

A remark on this clone: The same CDR3 arises from other DNA sequences in this sample as well. The chain combines TRBV27 with TRBJ2-7, with D unclear. CDR3 length: 14 amino acids. Germline V gene sequence: CDR1 MNHEY, CDR2 SMNVEV (reference sequence). Between the trimmed V and J ends, which lost 0 bases and 1 base, there was a span of 7 bases. In DNA, the CDR3 is TGTGCCAGCAGTTTATCGGCAGGTTCCTACGAGCAGTACTTC. Its protein product is CASSLSAGSYEQYF.

The J gene is TRBJ2-1, the V gene TRBV7-9, with D maybe TRBD2 (7 bases). The CDR3 extends over 18 amino acids. V lost 2 bases and J lost 4, with 21 bases in between. CDR1 SEHNR and CDR2 FQNEAQ come from the germline V gene (reference sequence). Here the CDR3 reads CASSLFFFEGGQYNEQFF. The CDR3, as DNA: TGTGCCAGCAGCTTATTTTTCTTTGAGGGGGGGCAGTACAATGAGCAGTTCTTC. The entire variable domain, with the rest obtained from reference TRBV7-9 and TRBJ2-1, is as follows: DTGVSQNPRHKITKRGQNVTFRCDPISEHNRLYWYRQTLGQGPEFLTYFQNEAQLEKSRLLSDRFSAERPKGSFSTLEIQRTEQGDSAMYLCASSLFFFEGGQYNEQFFGPGTRLTVL.

This clone was observed a single time. The chain employs TRBV13 and TRBJ2-7; D is unclear. Germline V gene sequence: CDR1 PRHDT, CDR2 FYEKMQ (reference sequence). The V end was cut by 5 bases, the J end by 4 bases, with 12 bases between. This CDR3 has 13 residues. CDR3 residues: CASSPPLGYEQYF. CDR3 DNA: TGTGCCAGCAGCCCCCCTCTAGGGTACGAGCAGTACTTC.

This rearrangement joins TRBV10-3 to TRBJ2-5, with 7 positions matching TRBD2. CDR3 length equals 17 residues. Looked up from germline, CDR1 is ENHRY and CDR2 is SYGVKD. Trimming cost V 4 bases and J 1 base; bases outside gene matches: 12. CDR3 bases: TGTGCCATCAGTGTGTCGTTACCAACGGGGGGCCAAGAGACCCAGTACTTC. Its translation: CAISVSLPTGGQETQYF.

V is TRBV7-8 and J is TRBJ2-1, with D possibly being TRBD2 (5 bases). Germline values: CDR1 SGHVS, CDR2 FQNEAQ. The CDR3 runs 15 residues. Trimming pared 7 bases from V and 2 bases from J, leaving 15 bases between. In DNA form, the CDR3 reads TGTGCCAGCAACCTCGAGACGACTACCTACAATGAGCAGTTCTTC. It specifies CASNLETTTYNEQFF.

With regard to this clone: The same CDR3 can be traced to other DNA sequences in this sample. The rearrangement links TRBV7-8 to TRBJ2-1; D is perhaps TRBD2 (6 bases). V was pared by 0 bases and J by 7 bases, with 10 bases between. The CDR3 is made up of 14 amino acids. CDR1 and CDR2 (germline): SGHVS, FQNEAQ. The DNA of the CDR3 is TGTGCCAGCAGCTTAGCGGGACTCGGAAATGAGCAGTTCTTC. This encodes CASSLAGLGNEQFF.

Remarks on this clone: Other DNA variants within this sample encode the same CDR3. V is TRBV7-2 and J is TRBJ1-3, with no clear D. The CDR3 consists of 15 residues. Germline lookup yields CDR1 SGHTA and CDR2 FQGNSA. V gave up 1 base and J gave up 0 bases, with 7 bases separating them. The CDR3 DNA is TGTGCCAGCAGCTTAGGGGTTTCCTCTGGAAACACCATATATTTT. It yields the protein CASSLGVSSGNTIYF.

The chain recombines TRBV30 with TRBJ1-2; D possibly corresponds to TRBD1 (6 bases). CDR1 and CDR2 from the germline V gene are GTSNPN and SVGIG (reference sequence). The CDR3 contains 13 residues. Trimming took off 3 bases at V and 4 bases at J, with 12 bases between the two ends. For the CDR3, the DNA is TGTGCCTGGAGCCGGGGGCAGATCTATGGCTACACCTTC. This translates into CAWSRGQIYGYTF.

The chain has TRBV7-9 and TRBJ2-1; no firm D call. Germline loops: CDR1 SEHNR, CDR2 FQNEAQ (reference sequence). V was pared by 8 bases and J by 9 bases, with 14 bases between. The CDR3 is 12 residues long. The CDR3 sequence is CASGTILGEQFF. The DNA for the CDR3 is TGTGCCAGCGGTACTATATTGGGTGAGCAGTTCTTC.

V gene TRBV7-8 combines with J gene TRBJ2-3; TRBD2 matches at 12 bases. This CDR3 region has 21 residues. J lost 4 bases, V lost 0 bases, and 17 bases had no gene match. CDR1 SGHVS and CDR2 FQNEAQ come from the germline V gene. The chain's CDR3 is CASSLAILGGLAGGLSDTQYF. The CDR3 coding sequence is TGTGCCAGCAGCTTAGCCATTTTAGGCGGGCTAGCGGGGGGGCTCTCAGATACGCAGTATTTT.

DNA for the CDR3: TGTGCCAGCAGCTTAGAGCTAGCGGGGAGCTCCTACGAGCAGTACTTC. Translation: CASSLELAGSSYEQYF. The chain recombines TRBV7-2 with TRBJ2-7, with 9 bases aligning to TRBD2. The CDR3 length is 16 residues. V trimming: 1 base; J trimming: 0 bases; junction bases outside the gene matches: 4. From germline, CDR1 is SGHTA and CDR2 FQGNSA.

This clone appeared once. This chain links TRBV4-3 with TRBJ2-3; D call uncertain. Trimming left V 8 bases short and J 1 base short, with 10 bases between. The CDR3 runs to 13 residues. CDR1 and CDR2 from the germline V gene are LGHNA and YSLEER. The CDR3 nucleotides read TGCGCCAGCCGTGGAAGGGGCACAGATACGCAGTATTTT. Encoded protein: CASRGRGTDTQYF.

The V gene is TRBV4-1, the J gene TRBJ1-5; 7 nucleotides line up with TRBD1. This CDR3 comprises 15 residues. V gave up 0 bases and J gave up 5 bases; unmatched junction bases: 4. The germline V gene has CDR1 MGHRA and CDR2 YSYEKL. The CDR3 sequence: CASSQDRQGHQPQHF. CDR3 nucleotides: TGCGCCAGCAGCCAAGATCGACAGGGTCATCAGCCCCAGCATTTT.